This T cell receptor beta chain appears in the sequencing data of a study of response to subunit inactivated influenza vaccine (dated 2018 in TCRdb). Background for the entire study: The study used deep quantitative T cell receptor repertoire profiling to track responses to a trivalent subunit inactivated influenza vaccine.

Findings and caveats that apply to the study as a whole: It was suggested by the authors that each seasonal influenza vaccination may recruit only a limited number of new T cells.

The method behind the library was RT-PCR. TCRdb records Illumina HiSeq 2500 as the sequencer. The raw public data were reprocessed by TCRdb itself: fastp quality trimming at Q25, MiXCR clonotype calling, in-frame beta chains only. All rows with the same CDR3 protein become a single entry with the most common DNA and genes. A total of around 580,000 distinct CDR3 sequences appear in this sample, 14% of them only once. The ten largest clones capture around 10% of the sample. Only a few counts were recorded for this clonotype. Its cognate antigen has yet to be identified. No much larger clone exists at a distance of one base, and base qualities are not known. The CDR3 spans 16 residues, from the cysteine through the phenylalanine. Left in the record is the CDR3 DNA by itself, 48 bases read in frame from the first base. CDR1 and CDR2, looked up from the germline V gene, are SGHVS and FQNEAQ. V is cut back by 5 bases and J by 3 bases, with 9 bases in the junction unmatched.

The TCR comes from a man in his fifties or sixties who received an inactivated influenza vaccine. Donor details come from another sample of the same person, matched by shared clones. Recombination joined TRBV7-8 with TRBJ2-7; 11 bases in the junction line up with TRBD2. Sequencing was performed on PBMCs from blood, taken less than 13 days after vaccination. The CDR3 region has the sequence CASSPLTSGSFYEQYF. The DNA sequence reads TGTGCCAGCAGCCCTCTAACTAGCGGGAGCTTCTACGAGCAGTACTTC.